This TCR beta chain was captured by sequencing in a study of T cells in Graves' hyperthyroidism and ophthalmopathy. The CDR3 regions of TCR beta were amplified from RNA transcripts. First-round RT-PCR with HTBI primers amplified the TCR CDR3 region. MiXCR, applied by TCRdb to the multiplex PCR reads, yields one record per CDR3 protein. The sample holds tens of thousands of distinct CDR3 sequences; about 49% are singletons and the top ten take approximately 6.2%. V dropped 5 bases and J dropped 3; count of bases not matched to a gene: 4. The CDR3 runs to 14 residues. This clonotype was observed at least ten times.

The V and J genes are TRBV12-3 or TRBV12-4 and TRBJ2-3; TRBD2 aligns across 8 bases. The material sequenced was blood. The clonotype originates from a woman in her forties or fifties with Graves' hyperthyroidism that later progressed to Graves' ophthalmopathy. The CDR3 nucleotides read TGTGCCAGCAGTAGGGGGACTAGAACAGATACGCAGTATTTT. It codes for CASSRGTRTDTQYF.